Following are 29 T cell receptor beta chains from one sample sequenced in a study of T-cell reconstitution after alpha-beta-depleted transplantation in children. Unique molecular identifiers were incorporated when the TCRbeta library was constructed. TCRdb called the PCR reads again in MiXCR, with one record for every CDR3 protein. This table holds 70,000 to 95,000 distinct CDR3 sequences, approximately 18% found once. The starting material was PBMCs, mostly from graft donor cells, obtained 360 days after TCRalphabeta/CD19-depleted stem cell transplant. These receptors originate from a male patient aged 2-15 years who had a stem cell transplant for acute lymphoblastic leukemia, so the T cells may come from the graft donor.

The chain employs TRBV6-5 and TRBJ1-5, with D tentatively TRBD1 (5 bases). The germline CDR1 and CDR2 sequences are MNHEY and SVGAGI. The CDR3 runs 13 residues. V was trimmed by 2 bases and J by 6 bases, leaving 8 bases between them. CDR3 DNA: TGTGCCAGCAGTTACCGGGGGAGTCAGCCCCAGCATTTT. Translated, it gives CASSYRGSQPQHF.

This clonotype was found a few times. This chain links TRBV29-1 with TRBJ2-1; a possible D gene is TRBD1 (6 bases). The CDR3 loop spans 12 amino acids. Germline-derived CDR1 and CDR2 are SQVTM and ANQGSEA. Trimming stripped 5 bases from V and 7 bases from J, with 12 bases between. CDR3 coding DNA: TGCAGCGTTACCCAGGGGTGGAATGAGCAGTTCTTC. Translated, it gives CSVTQGWNEQFF.

The CDR3 bases are TGCGCCAGCAGCCAAGATCGAGGGACCGCGCAGTACTTC. It yields the protein CASSQDRGTAQYF. This chain uses TRBV4-1 with TRBJ2-7; D is possibly TRBD1 or TRBD2 (5 bases each). The CDR3 sequence is 13 residues long. Germline CDR1 MGHRA, CDR2 YSYEKL. V lost 0 bases to trimming and J lost 9 bases, with 12 bases between them.

As DNA, the CDR3 is TGCAGTGCTAGAGATCTGCGGGGACTAGCGGGAGCGGGAGAGCAGTACTTC. This encodes CSARDLRGLAGAGEQYF. This chain uses TRBV20-1 with TRBJ2-7; the match to TRBD2 covers 14 bases. In germline, CDR1 is DFQATT, CDR2 SNEGSKA (reference sequence). The CDR3 contains 17 residues. J lost 7 bases, V lost 0 bases, and 11 bases had no gene match.

The chain is built from TRBV20-1 and TRBJ2-7, with D hard to call. The germline V gene has CDR1 DFQATT and CDR2 SNEGSKA (reference sequence). This CDR3 comprises 14 residues. The V and J ends lost 3 bases and 3 bases respectively, with 15 bases between them. Here the CDR3 reads CSASSTSNFYEQYF. CDR3 nucleotide sequence: TGCAGTGCTAGCAGCACATCGAATTTCTACGAGCAGTACTTC.

There are a few counts of this clonotype. The chain uses TRBV9 and TRBJ2-2; 10 bases fit TRBD2. Trimming removed 1 base from V and 7 bases from J; junction bases left unmatched: 10. Germline CDR1 is SGDLS and CDR2 is YYNGEE. The CDR3 sequence is 17 residues long. CDR3 residues: CASSVRSGRAVGGELFF. CDR3 nucleotide sequence: TGTGCCAGCAGCGTACGCAGCGGGAGGGCCGTAGGCGGGGAGCTGTTTTTT.

The chain combines TRBV5-1 with TRBJ1-1, with D perhaps matching TRBD1 (6 bases). V lost 0 bases and J 8 bases, leaving 14 bases between the germline ends. The germline gives CDR1 SGHRS, CDR2 YFSETQ. The CDR3 length is 14 residues. This CDR3 is CASSLEDRGGEAFF. DNA for the CDR3: TGCGCCAGCAGCTTGGAGGACAGAGGAGGAGAAGCTTTCTTT.

This clonotype came up once. The CDR3 coding sequence is TGTACCTGCAGCTTAGCATGGGGGACAGGGGGCAAGAAGACCCAGTACTTC. It codes for CTCSLAWGTGGKKTQYF. The chain couples TRBV7-9 to TRBJ2-5, with 12 nucleotides matching TRBD1. This CDR3 spans 17 amino acids. Germline V lookup: CDR1 SEHNR, CDR2 FQNEAQ (reference sequence).

This clonotype has more than one count but fewer than ten. The V and J genes are TRBV4-1 and TRBJ2-5, with D unclear. Germline lookup yields CDR1 MGHRA and CDR2 YSYEKL. V was pared by 2 bases and J by 3 bases, with 7 bases between. The CDR3 is made up of 13 amino acids. For the CDR3, the DNA is TGCGCCAGCAGCCAATATCGGAAAGAGACCCAGTACTTC. Translating it yields CASSQYRKETQYF.

This clonotype was seen a handful of times. V usage is TRBV5-1 and J usage is TRBJ2-1; D possibly corresponds to TRBD1 (6 bases). Between the trimmed V and J ends, which lost 1 base and 0 bases, there was a span of 8 bases. CDR1 and CDR2 from the germline V gene are SGHRS and YFSETQ. The CDR3 extends over 15 amino acids. The CDR3 reads CASSLQGSSYNEQFF. The CDR3 DNA sequence: TGCGCCAGCAGCTTGCAGGGGAGCTCCTACAATGAGCAGTTCTTC.

This clonotype has a count of ten or more. The CDR3 DNA reads as TGCAGTGCTAGACTCCGGACTAGCGGGACAAACGAGCAGTACTTC. Amino acids: CSARLRTSGTNEQYF. The genes are TRBV20-1 and TRBJ2-7; the match to TRBD2 covers 12 bases. Germline V lookup: CDR1 DFQATT, CDR2 SNEGSKA (reference sequence). V dropped 2 bases and J dropped 5; count of bases not matched to a gene: 7. The CDR3 runs 15 residues.

The chain carries TRBV7-9 and TRBJ2-5; D perhaps matches TRBD2 (5 bases). The CDR3 contains 15 residues. Between the trimmed V and J ends, which lost 3 bases and 2 bases, there was a span of 13 bases. CDR1 SEHNR and CDR2 FQNEAQ come from the germline V gene (reference sequence). CDR3 region: CASSLTRDWQETQYF. The CDR3 coding sequence is TGTGCCAGCAGCTTGACGAGGGATTGGCAAGAGACCCAGTACTTC.

This clonotype was seen ten or more times. CDR3 DNA: TGTGCCATCGATCTAGCGGGAGAAGGGAATGAGCAGTTCTTC. Amino acids: CAIDLAGEGNEQFF. The V gene is TRBV12-3 or TRBV12-4, the J gene TRBJ2-1, with 10 bases lining up with TRBD2. CDR3 length equals 14 residues. With V trimmed by 10 bases and J by 7 bases, 10 bases remained unmatched.

The chain uses TRBV29-1 and TRBJ2-1; TRBD2 aligns across 9 bases. The length of the CDR3 is 14 residues. Germline lookup yields CDR1 SQVTM and CDR2 ANQGSEA. J lost 8 bases, V lost 6 bases, and 11 bases had no gene match. Written as DNA, the CDR3 is TGCAGCGTCGGTCTAGCGGGAAGGAGCTATGAGCAGTTCTTC. Its protein is CSVGLAGRSYEQFF.

This clonotype has a handful of counts. The rearrangement joins TRBV29-1 to TRBJ2-7; D assignment may be TRBD1 or TRBD2 (5 bases each). Germline V CDR1 and CDR2: SQVTM, ANQGSEA. The germline V and J ends were trimmed by 7 bases and 5 bases, with 18 bases remaining between them. The length of the CDR3 is 13 residues. The CDR3 protein is CSAQRGIGDEQYF. Here the CDR3 DNA reads TGCAGCGCCCAGCGAGGGATAGGGGACGAGCAGTACTTC.

This clonotype was seen many times. This chain uses TRBV3-1 with TRBJ2-1, with D possibly matching TRBD2 (5 bases). The CDR3 length is 15 residues. Germline V gene lookup returns CDR1 LGHDT and CDR2 YNNKEL (reference sequence). The V gene lost 0 bases and the J gene lost 5 bases, with 11 bases spanning the gap. DNA of the CDR3: TGTGCCAGCAGCCAAGATACGGTAGCGCACAATGAGCAGTTCTTC. Translating gives CASSQDTVAHNEQFF.

This clonotype was seen a few times. The V gene is TRBV4-2, the J gene TRBJ2-5, with 12 bases identical to TRBD2. The germline V gene has CDR1 LGHNA and CDR2 YNFKEQ. There are 17 residues in the CDR3. J gave up 4 bases and V 4 bases, and 10 bases lay outside the gene matches. CDR3 region: CASSPETSGSFRETQYF. CDR3 DNA: TGTGCCAGCAGCCCCGAGACTAGCGGGAGTTTTAGAGAGACCCAGTACTTC.

The table lists this clonotype with many counts. The chain carries TRBV3-1 and TRBJ1-2; D unresolved. Germline V gene data show CDR1 as LGHDT and CDR2 as YNNKEL (reference sequence). The CDR3 runs to 10 residues. V was pared by 8 bases and J by 4 bases, with 5 bases between. The CDR3 region has the DNA TGTGCCAGCCAACTCTATGGCTACACCTTC. Translated, it gives CASQLYGYTF.

CDR3 DNA sequence: TGTGCCAGCAGTTTTTCATTGGGGACAGGGGGCAACGAGCAGTACTTC. The encoded protein is CASSFSLGTGGNEQYF. The V call is TRBV12-3 or TRBV12-4, the J call TRBJ2-7; 12 bases map to TRBD1. The CDR3 is made up of 16 amino acids. V dropped 3 bases and J dropped 5; count of bases not matched to a gene: 8.

This clonotype was seen a handful of times. The chain employs TRBV3-1 and TRBJ2-1; the D gene is possibly TRBD1 (6 bases). This CDR3 is 14 amino acids long. V was cut by 1 base and J by 4 bases, with 8 bases left in between. Germline V CDR1 and CDR2: LGHDT, YNNKEL (reference sequence). The CDR3 reads CASSQGTAYNEQFF. CDR3 in DNA: TGTGCCAGCAGCCAAGGGACAGCATACAATGAGCAGTTCTTC.

This sequence joins TRBV12-3 or TRBV12-4 and TRBJ1-2, with 8 nucleotides matching TRBD1. Trimming took 0 bases from V and 4 from J; bases not matched to a gene: 1. The CDR3 has 14 residues. The CDR3 DNA is TGTGCCAGCAGTTTAGCCCAGGGGGCCTATGGCTACACCTTC. It is translated as CASSLAQGAYGYTF.

V gene TRBV20-1 combines with J gene TRBJ2-4; TRBD2 agrees at 7 bases. This CDR3 region has 14 residues. Germline-derived CDR1 and CDR2 are DFQATT and SNEGSKA (reference sequence). The ends lost 3 bases at V and 7 bases at J; junction bases unmatched: 9. The CDR3 loop reads CSASLAGGGNIQYF. In DNA, the CDR3 is TGCAGTGCTAGCCTGGCTGGGGGGGGGAACATTCAGTACTTC.

The chain has TRBV18 and TRBJ2-1; 9 nucleotides agree with TRBD2. Germline CDR1 reads KGHSH; CDR2 reads LQKENI. This CDR3 contains 17 residues. The trim removed 1 base at V and 6 bases at J, leaving 10 bases unmatched. The CDR3: CASSPLFASGVPNEQFF. CDR3 in DNA: TGTGCCAGCTCACCACTCTTTGCTAGCGGGGTACCCAATGAGCAGTTCTTC.

The V call is TRBV9, the J call TRBJ2-7; TRBD2 matches at 9 bases. The ends lost 0 bases at V and 2 bases at J; junction bases unmatched: 9. This CDR3 has 17 amino acids. Germline CDR1 reads SGDLS; CDR2 reads YYNGEE. Here the CDR3 reads CASSVGRGREGPYEQYF. Here the CDR3 DNA reads TGTGCCAGCAGCGTAGGACGGGGGCGGGAGGGCCCCTACGAGCAGTACTTC.

CDR3 coding DNA: TGTGCCAGCAGCTTTGGAAAGTACTGGAACACCGGGGAGCTGTTTTTT. It is translated as CASSFGKYWNTGELFF. V usage is TRBV7-6 and J usage is TRBJ2-2; D ambiguous. From germline, CDR1 is SGHVS and CDR2 FNYEAQ. V was trimmed by 3 bases and J by 1 base, leaving 12 bases between them. The CDR3 extends over 16 amino acids.

The chain carries TRBV20-1 and TRBJ2-1; 12 nucleotides agree with TRBD2. After removal of 6 bases from V and 10 bases from J, the junction contained 10 bases not matched to a gene. Germline assignment: CDR1 DFQATT and CDR2 SNEGSKA (reference sequence). The CDR3 runs 14 residues. The CDR3 DNA reads TGCAGTGCCCGGACTAGCGGGAAGGCCATCGAGCAGTTCTTC. Its translation: CSARTSGKAIEQFF.

The V gene is TRBV5-4, the J gene TRBJ2-7, with 10 positions matching TRBD1. The V gene's germline CDR1 is SGHNT and CDR2 YYREEE (reference sequence). The CDR3 has 16 amino acids. V was pared by 4 bases and J by 4 bases, with 11 bases of the junction left unmatched. The CDR3 bases are TGTGCCAGCAGCCCGGTTTCGGGACAGGGGTATTACGAGCAGTACTTC. Translated, it gives CASSPVSGQGYYEQYF.

This clonotype was detected only a few times. The chain employs TRBV20-1 and TRBJ2-2; D unclear. This CDR3 has 13 residues. Trimming cost V 1 base and J 4 bases, with 7 bases left between them. Germline V gives CDR1 DFQATT, CDR2 SNEGSKA (reference sequence). The CDR3 loop is CSARGAFTGELFF. The DNA for the CDR3 is TGCAGTGCTAGAGGGGCCTTCACCGGGGAGCTGTTTTTT.

This clonotype has more than one count but fewer than ten. This chain uses TRBV5-1 with TRBJ1-5; 7 positions match TRBD1. This CDR3 contains 16 residues. Looked up from germline, CDR1 is SGHRS and CDR2 is YFSETQ. Trimming cost V 3 bases and J 4 bases; bases outside gene matches: 10. CDR3 region: CASSSKDREGNQPQHF. The CDR3 nucleotides are TGCGCCAGCAGCTCGAAAGACAGGGAAGGGAATCAGCCCCAGCATTTT.